These T cell receptor beta chains were read from a single sample in a study of CD8+ T cells in alopecia areata. Profiling relied on immunoSEQ multiplex PCR, and the TCRdb table lists in-frame clones only, not all of them. The profile covers roughly 200,000 clones, with approximately 38% appearing a single time and roughly 0.45% taken by the ten largest. This material consisted of CD4+ T cells sorted from blood, taken around week 30, from a patient treated with tofacitinib. The receptors stem from a human donor with alopecia areata. CDR3s include the opening cysteine and the closing phenylalanine or tryptophan. D genes are given only for firm matches. Rows give clone size only sometimes, using once, few, many, or a class for an expanded clone.

CDR3 | DNA | size | D | J | V
CASSGQGVQPQHF | TGTGCCAGCTCGGGACAGGGGGTACAGCCCCAGCATTTT | NA | TRBD1 | TRBJ1-5 | TRBV19
CASRTGSTGELFF | TGTGCCAGCAGGACAGGTTCCACCGGGGAGCTGTTTTTT | NA | NA | TRBJ2-2 | TRBV2
CASSVTGDAQPQHF | TGTGCCAGCTCTGTGACAGGGGACGCTCAGCCCCAGCATTTT | NA | TRBD1 | TRBJ1-5 | TRBV2
CASRLTNFRQGGPNYGYTF | TGTGCAAGTCGCCTTACCAATTTTCGACAGGGCGGCCCTAACTATGGCTACACCTTC | NA | NA | TRBJ1-2 | TRBV12-2
CASSRSDLAGAETQYF | TGTGCCAGCAGCCGGTCGGATCTAGCGGGGGCAGAGACCCAGTACTTC | NA | TRBD2 | TRBJ2-5 | TRBV5-6
CASSLAGPSESNTGELFF | TGTGCCAGCAGCTTAGCCGGACCTAGCGAGTCGAACACCGGGGAGCTGTTTTTT | few | NA | TRBJ2-2 | TRBV7-6
CASSPTRRTYEQYF | TGTGCCAGTAGTCCCACCCGTCGAACCTACGAGCAGTACTTC | few | NA | TRBJ2-7 | TRBV19
CASSFANVASTEAFF | TGTGCCAGCAGCTTCGCGAACGTGGCGAGCACTGAAGCTTTCTTT | NA | NA | TRBJ1-1 | TRBV11-1
CASSRTGLISGANVLTF | TGCGCCAGCAGCCGGACAGGGCTCATCTCTGGGGCCAACGTCCTGACTTTC | NA | TRBD1 | TRBJ2-6 | TRBV5-1
CASSPLKSRATDTQYF | TGTGCCAGCAGCCCCCTCAAATCCAGGGCCACAGATACGCAGTATTTT | few | NA | TRBJ2-3 | TRBV7-2
CAWVPPGSTDTQYF | TGTGCCTGGGTCCCCCCCGGTAGCACAGATACGCAGTATTTT | NA | NA | TRBJ2-3 | TRBV30
CATSRGLGRGTYSGYNEQFF | TGTGCCACCAGCAGAGGGTTAGGGAGGGGGACTTACTCGGGCTACAATGAGCAGTTCTTC | many | NA | TRBJ2-1 | TRBV15
CASSYSGGARYEQYF | TGTGCCAGCAGTTACTCAGGAGGGGCCCGCTACGAGCAGTACTTC | once | NA | TRBJ2-7 | TRBV6-5
CASSPVTGASEKLFF | TGTGCCAGCAGCCCCGTTACCGGGGCATCGGAAAAACTGTTTTTT | NA | NA | TRBJ1-4 | TRBV7-6
CAWSRGLNTEAFF | TGTGCCTGGTCCAGGGGGTTGAACACTGAAGCTTTCTTT | NA | TRBD1 | TRBJ1-1 | TRBV30
CASSVEKLAKNIQYF | TGTGCCAGCAGTGTGGAGAAGCTAGCCAAAAACATTCAGTACTTC | NA | NA | TRBJ2-4 | TRBV2
CASSLKQGYEQYF | TGTGCCAGCAGCTTAAAACAGGGCTACGAGCAGTACTTC | many | NA | TRBJ2-7 | TRBV7-4
CAWSKGGNEKLFF | TGTGCCTGGAGTAAAGGGGGTAATGAAAAACTGTTTTTT | NA | NA | TRBJ1-4 | TRBV30
CASSRRQGPNEKLFF | TGTGCCAGCAGCCGACGACAGGGTCCTAATGAAAAACTGTTTTTT | NA | TRBD1 | TRBJ1-4 | TRBV6-5
CASTLAGVSYEQYF | TGTGCCAGCACCCTAGCTGGGGTTTCCTACGAGCAGTACTTC | NA | NA | TRBJ2-7 | TRBV6-6
CASSFGGADTQYF | TGCGCCAGCAGCTTTGGTGGGGCAGATACGCAGTATTTT | NA | NA | TRBJ2-3 | TRBV5-1
CASSQAFSGRAAYEQYF | TGCGCCAGCAGCCAAGCTTTTAGCGGGAGGGCGGCCTACGAGCAGTACTTC | NA | TRBD2 | TRBJ2-7 | TRBV4-1